Listed below are T cell receptor beta chains from one sample, sequenced in a study of T cell therapy after organ transplantation. TCRdb's table, derived via immunoSEQ multiplex PCR, lists solely in-frame clones and lacks some. This table has approximately 20,000 clones, 81% appearing once. Their cognate antigens are unknown. The material sequenced was CD8+ T cells from blood, taken after autologous CMV-specific T cell therapy. The receptor set was obtained from a human patient who had received a solid organ transplant and had CMV disease. Some T cells here may be from the graft donor. Both conserved end residues are part of each CDR3. Each record gives: CDR3 length, clone size, J gene, V gene, D gene, CDR3 protein, CDR3 DNA. D genes are given only for firm matches. Size is omitted from some rows. Given values are once, few, many or a class for expanded clones.

>14|NA|TRBJ1-2|TRBV28|TRBD1
CASSLSGGDYGYTF
TGTGCCAGCAGTTTATCAGGGGGCGACTATGGCTACACCTTC
>10|NA|TRBJ1-1|TRBV20-1|NA
CSAPGLKAFF
TGCAGTGCCCCAGGCTTGAAAGCTTTCTTT
>17|NA|TRBJ2-1|TRBV19|TRBD2
CASSIDLAGGPYNEQFF
TGTGCCAGTAGTATAGATCTAGCGGGAGGGCCCTACAATGAGCAGTTCTTC
>14|NA|TRBJ1-4|TRBV27|NA
CASSLMTPNEKLFF
TGTGCCAGCAGTTTAATGACACCAAATGAAAAACTGTTTTTT
>15|few|TRBJ2-7|TRBV7-9|TRBD2
CASSRLAGESYEQYF
TGTGCCAGCAGCCGACTAGCGGGAGAGAGTTACGAGCAGTACTTC
>16|NA|TRBJ2-1|TRBV5-1|NA
CASSPGRVRSYNEQFF
TGCGCCAGCAGCCCGGGAAGGGTGAGGTCCTACAATGAGCAGTTCTTC
>11|NA|TRBJ1-2|TRBV30|NA
CAWSQGHGGTF
TGTGCCTGGAGCCAGGGGCACGGAGGAACCTTC
>15|NA|TRBJ2-3|TRBV7-8|NA
CASSRMERITDTQYF
TGTGCCAGCAGCCGCATGGAGCGGATTACAGATACGCAGTATTTT
>13|NA|TRBJ2-7|TRBV30|NA
CALSGTSSYEQYF
TGTGCCTTATCCGGGACAAGCAGCTACGAGCAGTACTTC
>15|NA|TRBJ2-5|TRBV19|NA
CASRNTRTVLETQYF
TGTGCCAGTAGAAATACGAGGACAGTCCTGGAGACCCAGTACTTC
>13|NA|TRBJ1-2|TRBV19|TRBD1
CASSIQGGYGYTF
TGTGCCAGTAGTATACAGGGGGGTTATGGCTACACCTTC
>18|NA|TRBJ2-3|TRBV4-3|TRBD2
CASSHHFLAGAPTDTQYF
TGCGCCAGCAGCCACCACTTCTTAGCGGGGGCCCCAACAGATACGCAGTATTTT
>11|once|TRBJ2-5|TRBV6-5|TRBD1
CASGTEETQYF
TGTGCCAGTGGGACAGAAGAGACCCAGTACTTC
>12|NA|TRBJ2-1|TRBV29-1|TRBD1
CSTKGAGNEQFF
TGCAGTACAAAGGGGGCCGGCAATGAGCAGTTCTTC